These 29 T cell receptor beta chains originate from one sample sequenced in a study of post-analysis software for immune sequencing data. Included in the TCR beta cDNA libraries were unique molecular identifiers. A single record per CDR3 protein comes from TCRdb applying MiXCR to the PCR reads. The table includes about 820,000 distinct CDR3 sequences, approximately 50% detected once. These receptors lack a known antigen. Findings and caveats of the study: Patients had higher frequencies than controls of roughly five TRBV segments, including TRBV5-6, TRBV5-1 and TRBV20-1.

The sample was blood. These receptors were collected from a girl under 18 with multiple sclerosis.

This clonotype came up once. The chain carries TRBV5-6 and TRBJ1-1; D may be TRBD1 (6 bases). Per germline, CDR1 SGHDT and CDR2 YYEEEE. The CDR3 consists of 15 residues. V shed 4 bases and J shed 0 bases, with 13 bases lying between them. The DNA for the CDR3 is TGTGCCAGCAGCCCAGACAGGAAAATGAACACTGAAGCTTTCTTT. It encodes CASSPDRKMNTEAFF.

This clonotype showed up just a few times. V and J are TRBV6-6 and TRBJ1-5; 10 positions agree with TRBD1. The CDR3 sequence is 17 residues long. V lost 1 base, J lost 3 bases, and 6 bases stayed unmatched. Germline V gene sequence: CDR1 MNHNY, CDR2 SVGAGI (reference sequence). CDR3 region: CASSYLGQGRLNQPQHF. The CDR3 bases are TGTGCCAGCAGTTACTTGGGACAGGGGCGCCTCAATCAGCCCCAGCATTTT.

This CDR3 reads CSASTDTGGADTQYF. The CDR3 DNA reads TGCAGTGCCTCCACTGACACCGGAGGGGCAGATACGCAGTATTTT. This sequence joins TRBV20-1 and TRBJ2-3; D possibly corresponds to TRBD2 (6 bases). The CDR3 has 15 residues. CDR1 is DFQATT, CDR2 SNEGSKA, per germline (reference sequence). Deletions cut 6 bases from V and 4 bases from J, with 20 bases between.

The chain is built from TRBV14 and TRBJ2-5; a possible D gene is TRBD1 (5 bases). V lost 0 bases, J lost 10 bases, and 21 bases lay in between. The CDR3 extends over 16 amino acids. Germline assignment: CDR1 SGHDN and CDR2 FVKESK. DNA of the CDR3: TGTGCCAGCAGCCAAGAATCCGGCTTGCCCCTAGGGGACCAGTACTTC. The encoded protein is CASSQESGLPLGDQYF.

This chain connects TRBV7-9 to TRBJ2-5; 10 bases fit TRBD1. This CDR3 has 17 amino acids. Germline CDR1 SEHNR, CDR2 FQNEAQ (reference sequence). The J segment lost 2 bases and the V segment lost 3 bases, leaving 9 bases of the junction unmatched. The CDR3 bases are TGTGCCAGCAGCTTCCGCGGGACAGGGGTTGGACAAGAGACCCAGTACTTC. This encodes CASSFRGTGVGQETQYF.

This clonotype was found a few times. This rearrangement joins TRBV29-1 to TRBJ2-5, with unresolved D. Trimming shortened V by 3 bases and J by 5 bases, and 10 bases separated the two germline ends. The germline V gene encodes CDR1 SQVTM and CDR2 ANQGSEA. The CDR3 has 12 residues. The CDR3: CSVDKHGETQYF. In DNA, the CDR3 is TGCAGCGTTGACAAACATGGGGAGACCCAGTACTTC.

This clonotype has a count of ten or more. This chain links TRBV29-1 with TRBJ2-3; D uncertain. V was cut by 4 bases and J by 4 bases, with 6 bases left in between. The CDR3 spans 11 residues. Germline V gene lookup returns CDR1 SQVTM and CDR2 ANQGSEA. CDR3 sequence: CSVVVADTQYF. The CDR3 DNA sequence: TGCAGCGTTGTTGTGGCAGATACGCAGTATTTT.

V and J are TRBV6-6 and TRBJ2-1; D perhaps matches TRBD1 (7 bases). The V gene's germline CDR1 is MNHNY and CDR2 SVGAGI (reference sequence). The CDR3 sequence is 15 residues long. Trimming took 7 bases from V and 5 from J, leaving 18 bases between them. CDR3 sequence reads: CASTISGGINNEQFF. The CDR3 DNA follows: TGTGCCAGCACCATCTCAGGGGGGATCAACAATGAGCAGTTCTTC.

The CDR3 DNA reads TGCAGCGTTGTTCCGGTCAGCTCCTACAATGAGCAGTTCTTC. Protein: CSVVPVSSYNEQFF. The V gene is TRBV29-1, the J gene TRBJ2-1; D unresolved. The CDR3 has 14 residues. Between the trimmed V and J ends, which lost 4 bases and 0 bases, there was a span of 10 bases. Germline V gene lookup returns CDR1 SQVTM and CDR2 ANQGSEA.

The chain is built from TRBV5-1 and TRBJ2-5; D could derive from TRBD1 or TRBD2 (5 bases each). Trimming stripped 3 bases from V and 2 bases from J, with 14 bases between. This CDR3 has 15 amino acids. Germline values: CDR1 SGHRS, CDR2 YFSETQ. CDR3 nucleotides: TGCGCCAGCAGCTGGGACGGACAACCTCAAGAGACCCAGTACTTC. Its protein is CASSWDGQPQETQYF.

This rearrangement joins TRBV29-1 to TRBJ2-1, with 7 bases matching TRBD2. This CDR3 is 16 amino acids long. Trimming removed 2 bases from V and 0 bases from J; junction bases left unmatched: 7. Germline V lookup: CDR1 SQVTM, CDR2 ANQGSEA. CDR3 in amino acids: CSVEYFRTSSYNEQFF. For the CDR3, the DNA is TGCAGCGTTGAATATTTCAGGACTAGCTCCTACAATGAGCAGTTCTTC.

This clonotype showed up just a few times. This chain joins TRBV6-1 and TRBJ2-3, with 10 positions matching TRBD1. J gave up 2 bases and V 7 bases, and 6 bases lay outside the gene matches. Per the germline V gene, CDR1 is MNHNS and CDR2 is SASEGT. CDR3 length: 15 residues. CDR3 sequence reads: CASIRGQGYTDTQYF. The CDR3 DNA is TGTGCCAGCATAAGGGGACAGGGGTACACAGATACGCAGTATTTT.

This clonotype has more than one count but fewer than ten. J is TRBJ2-1 and V is TRBV6-4; TRBD2 aligns across 8 bases. The CDR3 is 16 amino acids. Germline-derived CDR1 and CDR2 are MRHNA and SNTAGT. Losses at the gene ends were 5 bases for V and 0 bases for J; bases not matched to a gene: 6. The CDR3 coding sequence is TGTGCCAGCAGTCATAGCGGGGAAAGCTCCTACAATGAGCAGTTCTTC. This translates into CASSHSGESSYNEQFF.

This clonotype occurred once. J is TRBJ2-4 and V is TRBV7-8, with D perhaps assigned TRBD1 or TRBD2 (6 bases each). This CDR3 contains 16 residues. V was cut by 1 base and J by 0 bases, with 10 bases left in between. Germline V CDR1 and CDR2: SGHVS, FQNEAQ. CDR3 coding DNA: TGTGCCAGCAGCTTAGGATGGGGGGCAGCCAAAAACATTCAGTACTTC. This sequence encodes CASSLGWGAAKNIQYF.

The chain uses TRBV5-1 and TRBJ2-7, with D possibly TRBD1 on 6 matching bases. The CDR3 covers 10 residues. The V and J ends lost 7 bases and 7 bases respectively, with 9 bases between them. Germline lookup yields CDR1 SGHRS and CDR2 YFSETQ. This CDR3 reads CASPGQEQYF. The DNA of the CDR3 is TGCGCCAGCCCCGGACAGGAGCAGTACTTC.

The rearrangement uses TRBV5-1 and TRBJ1-5; no reliable D call. Trimming stripped 4 bases from V and 2 bases from J, with 10 bases between. This CDR3 is 14 amino acids long. Looked up from germline, CDR1 is SGHRS and CDR2 is YFSETQ. CDR3 region: CASSSGVRNQPQHF. CDR3 nucleotide sequence: TGCGCCAGCAGCAGCGGGGTGCGCAATCAGCCCCAGCATTTT.

This clonotype was seen more than once but under ten times. V is TRBV20-1 and J is TRBJ2-1, with 15 bases fitting TRBD2. The CDR3 has 21 amino acids. Unmatched junction bases numbered 15, after V lost 3 bases and J lost 0 bases. Germline V gives CDR1 DFQATT, CDR2 SNEGSKA (reference sequence). The CDR3 here is CSARAVGGLAGGPHSYNEQFF. The CDR3 DNA sequence: TGCAGTGCTAGGGCTGTTGGGGGACTAGCGGGAGGCCCGCACTCCTACAATGAGCAGTTCTTC.

The V gene is TRBV25-1, the J gene TRBJ2-7; 8 bases line up with TRBD2. Per the germline V gene, CDR1 is MGHDK and CDR2 is SYGVNS. V was clipped by 4 bases and J by 0 bases; unmatched bases: 5. This CDR3 contains 15 residues. CDR3 coding DNA: TGTGCCAGCAGTGTGCGGGGGGTACTCTCCTACGAGCAGTACTTC. It is translated as CASSVRGVLSYEQYF.

CDR3 bases: TGTGCCAGCAGTTTACCGGCGCAGGCAGGGGGTTACGAGCAGTACTTC. It specifies CASSLPAQAGGYEQYF. This chain joins TRBV12-3 or TRBV12-4 and TRBJ2-7; 7 positions agree with TRBD1. The CDR3 has 16 amino acids. The V segment lost 2 bases and the J segment 4 bases; nucleotides outside the gene matches: 11.

The V and J genes are TRBV5-1 and TRBJ1-1; D not resolved. Between the trimmed V and J ends, which lost 4 bases and 1 base, there was a span of 8 bases. The CDR3 is 13 residues long. The germline V gene encodes CDR1 SGHRS and CDR2 YFSETQ. The CDR3 DNA follows: TGCGCCAGCAGCCCCTTCAGGAACACTGAAGCTTTCTTT. It is translated as CASSPFRNTEAFF.

CDR3 DNA: TGTGCCAGTCGTACAGGGACCGACAATGAGCAGTTCTTC. It yields the protein CASRTGTDNEQFF. V is TRBV7-2 and J is TRBJ2-1; possibly TRBD1 for D (6 bases). V was pared by 9 bases and J by 5 bases, with 14 bases between. Per germline, CDR1 SGHTA and CDR2 FQGNSA. This CDR3 is built from 13 residues.

V gene TRBV13 combines with J gene TRBJ2-7, with D perhaps TRBD1 (6 bases). V gave up 4 bases and J gave up 2 bases, with 12 bases separating them. Germline lookup yields CDR1 PRHDT and CDR2 FYEKMQ (reference sequence). This CDR3 comprises 14 residues. The CDR3 region is CASSSRTAPYEQYF. Written as DNA, the CDR3 is TGTGCCAGCAGCTCGCGGACAGCCCCCTACGAGCAGTACTTC.

This chain uses TRBV6-1 with TRBJ1-5; no definite D call. CDR3 size: 12 residues. The germline CDR1 and CDR2 sequences are MNHNS and SASEGT. Trimming stripped 1 base from V and 12 bases from J, with 10 bases between. The CDR3 reads CASSEVMRFQHF. The CDR3 DNA reads as TGTGCCAGCAGTGAAGTAATGCGTTTCCAGCATTTT.

The gene calls are TRBV7-8 and TRBJ2-5; 8 bases are shared with TRBD2. After removal of 5 bases from V and 11 bases from J, the junction contained 16 bases not matched to a gene. This CDR3 is built from 15 residues. In germline, CDR1 is SGHVS, CDR2 FQNEAQ. The CDR3 coding sequence is TGTGCCAGCAGCCCCCCTGGCGGGAGGCAGGGTGAGCAGTACTTC. Its protein is CASSPPGGRQGEQYF.

V gene TRBV9 combines with J gene TRBJ2-5, with 11 bases matching TRBD1. The CDR3 extends over 15 amino acids. Trimming at V came to 6 bases and at J to 4 bases, leaving 8 bases not matched to a gene. The germline V gene has CDR1 SGDLS and CDR2 YYNGEE. The CDR3 protein is CASTKEGTGGETQYF. The DNA of the CDR3 is TGTGCCAGCACCAAAGAAGGGACAGGGGGAGAGACCCAGTACTTC.

The chain uses TRBV5-1 and TRBJ2-7; perhaps TRBD2 as D (5 bases). This CDR3 is 16 amino acids long. Germline V gene data show CDR1 as SGHRS and CDR2 as YFSETQ. V was shortened by 0 bases and J by 3 bases, with 16 bases between the two germline ends. For the CDR3, the DNA is TGCGCCAGCAGCTTGGCCGGGAACAGAGCTAACTACGAGCAGTACTTC. Protein: CASSLAGNRANYEQYF.

The chain links TRBV20-1 to TRBJ2-3; D could derive from TRBD1 or TRBD2 (5 bases each). The V and J ends lost 4 bases and 1 base respectively, with 15 bases between them. The CDR3 loop spans 15 amino acids. The germline V gene encodes CDR1 DFQATT and CDR2 SNEGSKA (reference sequence). CDR3 nucleotide sequence: TGCAGTGCTATCCGGGACCCCGCAGGCACAGATACGCAGTATTTT. Its protein is CSAIRDPAGTDTQYF.

The gene calls are TRBV10-3 and TRBJ2-7, with 9 positions matching TRBD2. The better agreement between TRBJ2-5 and the DNA end casts doubt on the J call. CDR1 ENHRY and CDR2 SYGVKD come from the germline V gene. The CDR3 contains 16 residues. CDR3 amino acids: CAISAASGAGEETQYF. CDR3 nucleotide sequence: TGTGCCATCAGTGCGGCTAGCGGGGCGGGGGAGGAGACCCAGTACTTC.

V is TRBV6-1 and J is TRBJ2-3; a possible D gene is TRBD2 (6 bases). The CDR3 sequence is 17 residues long. Germline CDR1 and CDR2: MNHNS and SASEGT. V lost 1 base and J lost 6, with 20 bases in between. The CDR3 region has the DNA TGTGCCAGCAGTGAAGAGGAGCGGGTCTTACCTTACGATACGCAGTATTTT. Translation: CASSEEERVLPYDTQYF.